Listed below are T cell receptor beta chains from one sample, sequenced in a study of blood T cell repertoires in COVID-19. The protocol was immunoSEQ multiplex PCR, while the TCRdb copy is restricted to in-frame clones and leaves out a portion. Of about 230,000 clones in the sample, around 82% are singletons; the top ten hold less than 5.5%. Sequencing was done on a sample of peripheral blood. All receptors come from a man between 45 and 60 years old with active or convalescent COVID-19. The conserved cysteine and the conserved F or W are not part of the CDR3 here. Rows may omit the clone size; those that give it use once, few, many or a size class.

>TRBJ1-1|few|TRBV29-1
SVGAGGMNTEAF
>TRBJ2-6|-|TRBV10-1
ASNRDKELSGANVLT
>TRBJ1-5|many|TRBV2
ASSVRAGQDSNQPQH
>TRBJ1-1|-|TRBV7-3
ASSLAGTVAF
>TRBJ2-7|-|TRBV5-6
ASSGLGTGKSYEQY
>TRBJ1-1|-|TRBV4-2
ASSQDRDRGNTEAF
>TRBJ2-6|-|TRBV6-1
ASSESGDSGANVLT
>TRBJ1-5|-|TRBV5-8
ASSFPGQGSPQH
>TRBJ2-2|-|TRBV9
ASSPSLEFAGELF
>TRBJ2-7|-|TRBV7-4
ASSLVHTYEQY
>TRBJ1-2|-|TRBV12-3/TRBV12-4
ASSPPGGYGYT
>TRBJ1-2|-|TRBV7-9
ASSLGVGQGAYYGYT
>TRBJ2-7|-|TRBV6-5
ASRLLAGGPYEQY
>TRBJ1-2|-|TRBV6-5
ASSYSIRALNYGYT
>TRBJ1-2|-|TRBV6-5
ASSPPEGGYT
>TRBJ2-1|-|TRBV11-2
ASSSRRPSGGPWEQF
>TRBJ2-7|-|TRBV11-2
ASSSQGRGEQY
>TRBJ1-4|few|TRBV19
ASSIPLGSNEKLF
>TRBJ2-3|-|TRBV7-3
ASSLWAFGDTQY
>TRBJ2-7|-|TRBV5-1
ASSLDGTRAYEQY
>TRBJ2-5|-|TRBV29-1
SVGLAGGRETQY
>TRBJ1-5|few|TRBV19
ASVSSRGFQPQH
>TRBJ1-2|-|TRBV29-1
SVDDRGDYGYT
>TRBJ1-1|-|TRBV27
ASRPEGPAITEAF
>TRBJ1-3|-|TRBV18
ASSQPGADSGNTIY
>TRBJ2-3|-|TRBV5-5
ASSLFGGGTDTQY
>TRBJ1-5|-|TRBV19
ASSPRTGLNSNQPQH
>TRBJ2-7|-|TRBV9
ASGSGGAAYEQY
>TRBJ2-7|-|TRBV11-3
ASSSWTGGPYEQY
>TRBJ2-2|-|TRBV4-3
ASSQGGTSNTGELF
>TRBJ1-1|-|TRBV11-3
ASRGQGGPAF